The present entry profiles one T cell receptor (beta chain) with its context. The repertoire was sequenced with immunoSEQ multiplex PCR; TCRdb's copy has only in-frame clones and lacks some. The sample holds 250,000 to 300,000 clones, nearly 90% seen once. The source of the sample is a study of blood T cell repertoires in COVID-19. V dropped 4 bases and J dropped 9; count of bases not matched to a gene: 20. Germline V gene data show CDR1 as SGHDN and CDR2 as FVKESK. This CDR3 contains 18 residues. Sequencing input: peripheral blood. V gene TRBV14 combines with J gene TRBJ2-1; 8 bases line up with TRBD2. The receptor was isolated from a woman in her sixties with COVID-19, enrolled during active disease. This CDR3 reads CASSPRGRGGRIRREQFF. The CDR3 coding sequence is TGTGCCAGCAGCCCCAGGGGCCGGGGGGGCCGGATACGGCGTGAGCAGTTCTTC.